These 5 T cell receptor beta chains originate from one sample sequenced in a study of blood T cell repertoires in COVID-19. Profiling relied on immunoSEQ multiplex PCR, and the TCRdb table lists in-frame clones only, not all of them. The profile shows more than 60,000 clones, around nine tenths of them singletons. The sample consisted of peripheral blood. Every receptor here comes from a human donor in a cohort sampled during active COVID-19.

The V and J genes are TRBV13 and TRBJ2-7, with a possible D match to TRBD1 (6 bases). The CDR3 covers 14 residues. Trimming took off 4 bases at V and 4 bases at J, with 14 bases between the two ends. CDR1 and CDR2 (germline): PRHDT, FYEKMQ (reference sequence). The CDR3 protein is CASSSNRDKYEQYF. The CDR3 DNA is TGTGCCAGCAGCTCTAATCGGGACAAGTACGAGCAGTACTTC.

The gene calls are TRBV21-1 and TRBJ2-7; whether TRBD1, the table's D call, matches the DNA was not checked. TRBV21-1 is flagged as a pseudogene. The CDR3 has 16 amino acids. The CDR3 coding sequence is TGTGCCAGCAGCGCCTCTAAGGCAGGCTCAGCTTACGAGCAGTACTTC. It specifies CASSASKAGSAYEQYF.

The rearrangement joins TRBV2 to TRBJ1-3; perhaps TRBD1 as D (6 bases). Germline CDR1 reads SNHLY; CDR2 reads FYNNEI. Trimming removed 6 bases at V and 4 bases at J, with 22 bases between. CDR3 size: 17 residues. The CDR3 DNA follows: TGTGCCAGCAGGCTTAACAGGGAAGAACGACGCGGAAACACCATATATTTT. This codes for CASRLNREERRGNTIYF. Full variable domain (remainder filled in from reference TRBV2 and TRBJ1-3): EPEVTQTPSHQVTQMGQEVILRCVPISNHLYFYWYRQILGQKVEFLVSFYNNEISEKSEIFDDQFSVERPDGSNFTLKIRSTKLEDSAMYFCASRLNREERRGNTIYFGEGSWLTVV.

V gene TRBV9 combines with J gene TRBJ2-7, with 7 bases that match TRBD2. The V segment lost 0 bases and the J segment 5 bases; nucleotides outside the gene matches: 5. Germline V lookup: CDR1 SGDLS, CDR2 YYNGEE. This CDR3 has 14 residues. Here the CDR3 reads CASSVDGGRDEQYF. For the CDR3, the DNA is TGTGCCAGCAGCGTAGACGGGGGGAGAGACGAGCAGTACTTC. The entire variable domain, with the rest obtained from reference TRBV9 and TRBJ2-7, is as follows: DSGVTQTPKHLITATGQRVTLRCSPRSGDLSVYWYQQSLDQGLQFLIQYYNGEERAKGNILERFSAQQFPDLHSELNLSSLELGDSALYFCASSVDGGRDEQYFGPGTRLTVT.

CDR3 nucleotides: TGTGCCAGCGGCCCCCTGGTAGGAGAAGAGACCCAGTACTTC. Translated, it gives CASGPLVGEETQYF. The V and J genes are TRBV11-3 and TRBJ2-5, with unresolved D. Germline V CDR1 and CDR2: SGHNT, YENEEA. This CDR3 has 14 residues. V dropped 8 bases and J dropped 3 bases, with 16 bases sitting between them.